This TCR beta chain emerged from a study of T-cell reconstitution after alpha-beta-depleted transplantation in children. The TCRbeta library was prepared with unique molecular identifiers. TCRdb re-derived calls from the PCR reads in MiXCR, one entry per CDR3 protein. The data hold roughly 98,000 distinct CDR3 sequences, with about 16% observed a single time. Germline V gene sequence: CDR1 ENHRY, CDR2 SYGVKD. The V and J ends lost 4 bases and 6 bases respectively, with 17 bases between them. CDR3 length: 15 residues. This clonotype turned up a few times. The chain recombines TRBV10-3 with TRBJ2-3, with D perhaps TRBD2 (5 bases). The source is a male patient aged 2 to 10 who had a stem cell transplant for acute lymphoblastic leukemia, so the T cells may come from the graft donor. The material was PBMCs, mostly from graft donor cells, obtained 180 days after TCRalphabeta/CD19-depleted stem cell transplant. CDR3 DNA sequence: TGTGCCATCAGTGTCCCCGGAGGAGGCGACGATACGCAGTATTTT. Protein sequence: CAISVPGGGDDTQYF.